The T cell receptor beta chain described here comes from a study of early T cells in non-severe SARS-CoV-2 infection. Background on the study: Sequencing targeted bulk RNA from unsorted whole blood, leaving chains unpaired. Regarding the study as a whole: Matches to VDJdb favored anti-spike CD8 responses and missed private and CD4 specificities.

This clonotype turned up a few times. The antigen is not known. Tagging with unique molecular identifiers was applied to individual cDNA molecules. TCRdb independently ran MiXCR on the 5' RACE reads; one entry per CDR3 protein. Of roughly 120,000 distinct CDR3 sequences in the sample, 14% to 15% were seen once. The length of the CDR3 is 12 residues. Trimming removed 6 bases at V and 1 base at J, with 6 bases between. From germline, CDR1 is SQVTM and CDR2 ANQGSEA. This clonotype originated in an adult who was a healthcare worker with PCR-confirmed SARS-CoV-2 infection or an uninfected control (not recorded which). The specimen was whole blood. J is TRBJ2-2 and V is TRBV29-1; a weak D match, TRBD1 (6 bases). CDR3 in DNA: TGCAGCGTGGGACAGAACACCGGGGAGCTGTTTTTT. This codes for CSVGQNTGELFF.